The T cell receptor beta chain under discussion was sequenced for a study of identical twins. TCRdb re-called the 5' RACE reads through MiXCR, storing one row per CDR3 protein. The sample holds roughly 720,000 distinct CDR3 sequences; roughly 20% are singletons and the top ten take around 13%. Germline V gives CDR1 LGHNA, CDR2 YSLEER. V lost 0 bases and J 0 bases, leaving 15 bases between the germline ends. This CDR3 has 18 residues. These data were also filed under a second study, of T cells expressing NK-cell markers.

This chain joins TRBV4-3 and TRBJ1-5; perhaps TRBD1 as D (5 bases). The sequenced sample was PBMCs. This sequence was found in a woman under 30 in good health. In DNA form, the CDR3 reads TGCGCCAGCAGCCAAGATCTTTCCGGCACAGGTAGCAATCAGCCCCAGCATTTT. Translating it yields CASSQDLSGTGSNQPQHF.